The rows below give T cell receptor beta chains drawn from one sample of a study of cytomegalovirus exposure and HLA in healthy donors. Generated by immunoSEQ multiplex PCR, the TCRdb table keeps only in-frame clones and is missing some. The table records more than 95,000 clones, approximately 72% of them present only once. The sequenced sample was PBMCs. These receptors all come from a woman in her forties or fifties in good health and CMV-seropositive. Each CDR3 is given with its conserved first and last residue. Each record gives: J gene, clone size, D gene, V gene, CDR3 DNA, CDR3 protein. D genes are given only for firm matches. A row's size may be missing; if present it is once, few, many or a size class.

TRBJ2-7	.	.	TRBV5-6	TGTGCCAGCAGCTTCGGAATCTCCGGGTGGAGCTACGAGCAGTACTTC	CASSFGISGWSYEQYF
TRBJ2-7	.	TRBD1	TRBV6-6	TGTGCCAGCAGTTACGGGCAGGGGGCCCACGAGCAGTACTTC	CASSYGQGAHEQYF
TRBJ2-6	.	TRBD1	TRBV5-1	TGCGCCAGTAGGGTTACAGGGGGCACCTCTGGGGCCAACGTCCTGACTTTC	CASRVTGGTSGANVLTF
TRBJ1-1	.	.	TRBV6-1	TGTGCCAGCAGACCACCAGGTTGTGAAGCTTTCTTT	CASRPPGCEAFF
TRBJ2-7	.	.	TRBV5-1	TGCGCCAGCAGCTTCAGTACAGGGAGAAAGGGGGAGCAGTACTTC	CASSFSTGRKGEQYF
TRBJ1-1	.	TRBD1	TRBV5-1	TGCGCCAGCAGGACAGGGGTGAACACTGAAGCTTTCTTT	CASRTGVNTEAFF
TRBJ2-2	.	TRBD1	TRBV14	TGTGCCAGCAGCCAAGCGAAGATAGGGACAGGGGAAACATTAAGGTCCGGGGAGCTGTTTTTT	CASSQAKIGTGETLRSGELFF
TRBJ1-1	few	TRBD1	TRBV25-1	TGTGCCAGCAGTGCACCGGGACAGGGGGGTCTCACTGAAGCTTTCTTT	CASSAPGQGGLTEAFF
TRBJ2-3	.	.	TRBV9	TGTGCCAGCAGCGTATCGGAGGGCCCAGATACGCAGTATTTT	CASSVSEGPDTQYF
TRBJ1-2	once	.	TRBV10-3	TGTGCCTCGCGAACAGGGAACTATGGCTACACCTTC	CASRTGNYGYTF
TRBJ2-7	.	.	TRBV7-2	TGTGCCAGCAGCTTCCAGGGCTTCTACGAGCAGTACTTC	CASSFQGFYEQYF
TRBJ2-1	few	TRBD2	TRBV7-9	TGTGCCAGCAGCTTTGGACTAGCGGTCAATGAGCAGTTCTTC	CASSFGLAVNEQFF
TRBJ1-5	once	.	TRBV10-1	TGCGCCAGCAGTGACAAACCGGTCAGGGGCGGTCAGCCCCAGCATTTT	CASSDKPVRGGQPQHF
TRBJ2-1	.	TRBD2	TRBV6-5	TGTGCCAGCAGTCGGGGACTAGCGGGAGGGGGTGAGCAGTTCTTC	CASSRGLAGGGEQFF
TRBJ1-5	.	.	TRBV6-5	TGTGCCAGCAGTCCACAGGGAAGCGGAGATCAGCCCCAGCATTTT	CASSPQGSGDQPQHF
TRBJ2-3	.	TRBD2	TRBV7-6	TGTGCCAGCAGCCTCATTTGGGGACCCGTGGGACTACATAACGCAGGCACAGATACGCAGTATTTT	CASSLIWGPVGLHNAGTDTQYF